The 32 T cell receptor beta chains in this list originate from one sample, sequenced in a study of OX40 agonist ivuxolimab in advanced cancers. Produced via immunoSEQ multiplex PCR; TCRdb's table is partial and in-frame only. The sample contains 95,000 to 150,000 clones, 85% to 95% of which appear only once. Here the sequenced sample was CD4+ or CD8+ T cells sorted from blood, taken in a trial of the OX40 agonist ivuxolimab. The receptors derive from an adult with an advanced solid tumor such as melanoma, head and neck, liver or kidney cancer.

Here the CDR3 reads CASTGGDYTNTGELFF. CDR3 sequence (DNA): TGTGCCAGCACCGGTGGGGACTATACGAACACCGGGGAGCTGTTTTTT. The chain uses TRBV6-6 and TRBJ2-2; 7 bases line up with TRBD2. This CDR3 has 16 residues. Germline V lookup: CDR1 MNHNY, CDR2 SVGAGI (reference sequence). Trimming took 7 bases from V and 0 from J; bases not matched to a gene: 8.

The chain recombines TRBV2 with TRBJ2-7; tentatively, D is TRBD2 (5 bases). V lost 6 bases, J lost 7 bases, and 13 bases lay in between. The CDR3 is 12 amino acids. Germline CDR1 SNHLY, CDR2 FYNNEI. CDR3 nucleotide sequence: TGTGCCAGCAGCTCCGGACTCTCAGAGCAGTACTTC. This sequence encodes CASSSGLSEQYF.

The chain employs TRBV11-2 and TRBJ1-5; the D is unclear. Germline CDR1 SGHAT, CDR2 FQNNGV. The CDR3 totals 13 residues. V was shortened by 5 bases and J by 6 bases, with 11 bases between the two germline ends. CDR3 sequence: CASSATLGQPQHF. CDR3 coding DNA: TGTGCCAGCAGCGCCACTTTGGGTCAGCCCCAGCATTTT.

A remark on this clone: An end of the junction differs from the germline gene, which may be a read error. This specimen includes other DNA sequences encoding the same CDR3. This sequence joins TRBV28 and TRBJ1-5, with D perhaps TRBD1 (5 bases). This CDR3 region has 13 residues. The germline V gene encodes CDR1 MDHEN and CDR2 SYDVKM. Written as DNA, the CDR3 is TGTGCCAGCACCAGGGAGAGCTATCAGCCCCAACATTTT. It translates to CASTRESYQPQHF.

The chain couples TRBV28 to TRBJ2-3; D unresolved. CDR1 and CDR2 from the germline V gene are MDHEN and SYDVKM. The V end lost 7 bases, the J end lost 2 bases, and 10 bases lay between the germline ends. The length of the CDR3 is 13 residues. CDR3 sequence (DNA): TGTGCCAGCAAAGTAACCGTCACAGATACGCAGTATTTT. It encodes CASKVTVTDTQYF.

V gene TRBV4-2 combines with J gene TRBJ2-1; a possible D gene is TRBD1 (6 bases). The germline V and J ends were trimmed by 6 bases and 8 bases, with 14 bases remaining between them. Looked up from germline, CDR1 is LGHNA and CDR2 is YNFKEQ. The CDR3 extends over 13 amino acids. CDR3 in amino acids: CASSTTGTDEQFF. The CDR3 coding sequence is TGTGCCAGCAGTACCACAGGGACGGATGAGCAGTTCTTC.

This clone was seen only a few times. The junction departs from germline at one end; a sequencing error may be responsible. This chain joins TRBV5-1 and TRBJ1-2; TRBD1 might be the D (5 bases). CDR1 is SGHRS, CDR2 YFSETQ, per germline. This CDR3 is 13 amino acids long. For the CDR3, the DNA is TGCGCCAGCAGCTTGGATTCGCTTGACTCGGGGGACTTC. Protein product: CASSLDSLDSGDF.

This clone turned up a few times. The rearrangement uses TRBV2 and TRBJ1-2; the match to TRBD1 covers 9 bases. Germline-derived CDR1 and CDR2 are SNHLY and FYNNEI. V shed 5 bases, J shed 6 bases, and the junction held 7 bases outside the gene matches. The CDR3 has 14 amino acids. The CDR3 sequence: CASSSGTGLNGYTF. In DNA, the CDR3 is TGTGCCAGCAGTTCCGGGACAGGGCTGAATGGCTACACCTTC.

J is TRBJ2-1 and V is TRBV4-1; TRBD2 matches 8 bases. CDR3 length equals 13 residues. With 4 bases clipped from V and 8 bases from J, the junction kept 4 bases outside the gene matches. Germline V gene sequence: CDR1 MGHRA, CDR2 YSYEKL. The CDR3 bases are TGCGCCAGCAGCCGAGCGGGAGATCATGAGCAGTTCTTC. This sequence encodes CASSRAGDHEQFF.

V gene TRBV7-8 combines with J gene TRBJ2-3; possibly TRBD2 for D (6 bases). This CDR3 has 18 residues. The V and J ends lost 4 bases and 0 bases respectively, with 20 bases between them. The germline CDR1 and CDR2 sequences are SGHVS and FQNEAQ. CDR3 sequence (DNA): TGTGCCAGCAGCTCTAGGCTCGGGCAAAGCGGGAGCACAGATACGCAGTATTTT. As protein: CASSSRLGQSGSTDTQYF. Variable domain in full (rest from reference TRBV7-8 and TRBJ2-3): GAGVSQSPRYKVAKRGQDVALRCDPISGHVSLFWYQQALGQGPEFLTYFQNEAQLDKSGLPSDRFFAERPEGSVSTLKIQRTQQEDSAVYLCASSSRLGQSGSTDTQYFGPGTRLTVL.

The V call is TRBV28, the J call TRBJ2-7; D is perhaps TRBD2 (8 bases). The germline CDR1 and CDR2 sequences are MDHEN and SYDVKM. CDR3 size: 17 residues. Trimming took off 6 bases at V and 2 bases at J, with 23 bases between the two ends. The CDR3 sequence: CASSPLRDSGSTYEQYF. CDR3 in DNA: TGTGCCAGCAGCCCCCTCCGGGACAGCGGGAGTACCTACGAGCAGTACTTC. The variable domain in full, completed from reference TRBV28 and TRBJ2-7, reads DVKVTQSSRYLVKRTGEKVFLECVQDMDHENMFWYRQDPGLGLRLIYFSYDVKMKEKGDIPEGYSVSREKKERFSLILESASTNQTSMYLCASSPLRDSGSTYEQYFGPGTRLTVT.

The chain couples TRBV12-5 to TRBJ1-2; D gene unclear. Germline lookup yields CDR1 LGHNT and CDR2 FRNRAP. Trimming stripped 6 bases from V and 0 bases from J, with 29 bases between. The CDR3 runs 20 residues. DNA for the CDR3: TGTGCTAGTGGAAACGACAAACTCTCATTATTCGAACGAGCTAACTATGGCTACACCTTC. It yields the protein CASGNDKLSLFERANYGYTF.

The chain is built from TRBV4-3 and TRBJ2-2; a weak D match, TRBD2 (5 bases). The CDR3 has 16 residues. The V gene lost 1 base and the J gene lost 1 base, with 10 bases spanning the gap. CDR1 and CDR2 (germline): LGHNA, YSLEER. The CDR3 sequence is CASSQVLTRNTGELFF. In DNA, the CDR3 is TGCGCCAGCAGCCAAGTTTTAACTAGGAACACCGGGGAGCTGTTTTTT.

This chain links TRBV19 with TRBJ1-5, with D maybe TRBD1 (5 bases). This CDR3 comprises 13 residues. The ends were cut back, 6 bases at V and 14 bases at J, with 20 bases in the middle. The germline V gene has CDR1 LNHDA and CDR2 SQIVND (reference sequence). CDR3 DNA sequence: TGTGCCAGTAGCGACACCGACAGAGACCCTAAGCATTTT. Protein sequence: CASSDTDRDPKHF.

J is TRBJ2-7 and V is TRBV18; D is unresolved. V dropped 2 bases and J dropped 6 bases, with 14 bases sitting between them. The CDR3 contains 14 residues. CDR1 and CDR2 from the germline V gene are KGHSH and LQKENI. The CDR3 region is CASSPKGSPSEQYF. CDR3 DNA sequence: TGTGCCAGCTCACCAAAGGGTTCGCCTTCCGAGCAGTACTTC. Supplemented by reference TRBV18 and TRBJ2-7, the full variable domain reads NAGVMQNPRHLVRRRGQEARLRCSPMKGHSHVYWYRQLPEEGLKFMVYLQKENIIDESGMPKERFSAEFPKEGPSILRIQQVVRGDSAAYFCASSPKGSPSEQYFGPGTRLTVT.

The chain recombines TRBV5-1 with TRBJ2-1; 9 nucleotides line up with TRBD2. The V and J ends lost 7 bases and 6 bases, in that order; junction bases with no gene match: 11. This CDR3 has 15 amino acids. CDR1 is SGHRS and CDR2 is YFSETQ in the germline V gene. CDR3: CASVDEGTSTNEQFF. CDR3 nucleotides: TGCGCCAGCGTAGACGAAGGGACTAGCACCAATGAGCAGTTCTTC.

The chain uses TRBV18 and TRBJ1-1; unclear D gene. Trimming cost V 2 bases and J 4 bases, with 11 bases left between them. This CDR3 spans 14 amino acids. Germline V gives CDR1 KGHSH, CDR2 LQKENI. The CDR3 region is CASSPDGMGTEAFF. The CDR3 DNA reads as TGTGCCAGCTCACCAGACGGGATGGGCACTGAAGCTTTCTTT.

In this sample, this clone turned up once. The chain carries TRBV6-5 and TRBJ1-5, with D hard to call. Germline loops: CDR1 MNHEY, CDR2 SVGAGI. The CDR3 is 14 residues long. The V end lost 5 bases, the J end lost 2 bases, and 10 bases lay between the germline ends. CDR3 protein: CASSHVGGNQPQHF. The CDR3 DNA reads as TGTGCCAGCAGTCACGTCGGGGGCAATCAGCCCCAGCATTTT.

This chain joins TRBV5-4 and TRBJ2-1; TRBD2 matches at 7 bases. This CDR3 contains 16 residues. Germline loops: CDR1 SGHNT, CDR2 YYREEE (reference sequence). V was pared by 0 bases and J by 1 base, with 4 bases of the junction left unmatched. This CDR3 is CASSLAVSGSYNEQFF. CDR3 nucleotides: TGTGCCAGCAGCTTGGCAGTTAGCGGGTCCTACAATGAGCAGTTCTTC.

Concerning this clone: Its ends do not fully match the called genes, so a read error is possible. The chain carries TRBV18 and TRBJ2-3; D not resolved. This CDR3 is 15 amino acids long. Germline CDR1 and CDR2: KGHSH and LQKENI. The CDR3 reads CASSPNRFRSETQYF. The CDR3 nucleotides read TGTGCCAGCTCACCAAATCGGTTTAGATCAGAGACGCAGTATTTT.

The chain is built from TRBV28 and TRBJ2-5; 7 nucleotides align to TRBD2. J was trimmed by 5 bases and V by 7 bases; bases with no gene match: 13. CDR1 MDHEN and CDR2 SYDVKM come from the germline V gene. The CDR3 consists of 15 residues. The CDR3 region is CASTRLAGVAETQYF. The CDR3 DNA sequence: TGTGCCAGCACCCGACTGGCGGGAGTAGCTGAGACCCAGTACTTC. Full variable domain (missing parts from reference TRBV28 and TRBJ2-5): DVKVTQSSRYLVKRTGEKVFLECVQDMDHENMFWYRQDPGLGLRLIYFSYDVKMKEKGDIPEGYSVSREKKERFSLILESASTNQTSMYLCASTRLAGVAETQYFGPGTRLLVL.

In its sample, this clone was seen once. The chain links TRBV28 to TRBJ1-5; D uncertain. Germline V gene data show CDR1 as MDHEN and CDR2 as SYDVKM. The V end lost 4 bases, the J end lost 0 bases, and 7 bases lay between the germline ends. The CDR3 contains 14 residues. CDR3 loop: CASSSDTSNQPQHF. The CDR3 DNA sequence: TGTGCCAGCAGTTCAGATACTAGCAATCAGCCCCAGCATTTT.

This clone appeared a single time. The chain links TRBV5-1 to TRBJ2-7, with a possible D match to TRBD1 (6 bases). CDR1 is SGHRS, CDR2 YFSETQ, per germline. This CDR3 is 15 amino acids long. The V end lost 5 bases, the J end lost 3 bases, and 18 bases lay between the germline ends. CDR3 region: CASSNTGSSFYEQYF. The DNA for the CDR3 is TGCGCCAGCAGTAATACAGGGAGTTCCTTCTACGAGCAGTACTTC.

This clone has only a few counts. The rearrangement links TRBV6-6 to TRBJ1-2; D remains unclear. The V gene's germline CDR1 is MNHNY and CDR2 SVGAGI (reference sequence). CDR3 size: 13 residues. V was clipped by 5 bases and J by 4 bases, with 11 bases between them. CDR3 sequence: CASSPSQPYGYTF. CDR3 sequence (DNA): TGTGCCAGCAGTCCGTCCCAGCCCTATGGCTACACCTTC.

CDR3: CSVESRGGPGGNTIYF. The CDR3 DNA reads as TGCAGCGTTGAATCCAGGGGGGGCCCGGGAGGAAACACCATATATTTT. The genes are TRBV29-1 and TRBJ1-3; 7 nucleotides match TRBD1. Per germline, CDR1 SQVTM and CDR2 ANQGSEA. V gave up 2 bases and J gave up 4 bases; unmatched junction bases: 11. The CDR3 spans 16 residues.

This chain joins TRBV21-1 and TRBJ1-5; the table's D call, TRBD1, has no DNA check behind it. TRBV21-1 corresponds to a pseudogene. The CDR3 sequence is 14 residues long. CDR3: CASSDQGQIQPQHF. CDR3 nucleotides: TGTGCCAGCAGCGACCAGGGACAGATTCAGCCCCAGCATTTT.

This clone was seen a single time. Other DNA sequences within the sample encode an identical CDR3. The gene calls are TRBV7-9 and TRBJ2-7, with D possibly matching TRBD2 (5 bases). The germline gives CDR1 SEHNR, CDR2 FQNEAQ (reference sequence). The CDR3 spans 12 residues. V was trimmed by 4 bases and J by 2 bases, leaving 6 bases between them. In DNA form, the CDR3 reads TGTGCCAGCAGCTCCGGGACCTACGAGCAGTACTTC. It yields the protein CASSSGTYEQYF.

The rearrangement links TRBV27 to TRBJ2-7; 7 bases line up with TRBD1. V lost 5 bases and J lost 1; bases outside the gene matches: 11. The CDR3 has 16 amino acids. Per germline, CDR1 MNHEY and CDR2 SMNVEV (reference sequence). The CDR3 is CASSLHEPGQSYEQYF. CDR3 bases: TGTGCCAGCAGTCTTCACGAACCGGGACAGTCCTACGAGCAGTACTTC.

This chain uses TRBV28 with TRBJ2-3; the match to TRBD1 covers 8 bases. The trim removed 4 bases at V and 0 bases at J, leaving 6 bases unmatched. Germline CDR1 reads MDHEN; CDR2 reads SYDVKM. The CDR3 consists of 16 residues. The DNA of the CDR3 is TGTGCCAGCAGTTCCCCGGGACAGGTTAGCACAGATACGCAGTATTTT. It translates to CASSSPGQVSTDTQYF.

The V call is TRBV29-1, the J call TRBJ1-1; a weak D match, TRBD1 (6 bases). The CDR3 length is 13 residues. CDR1 and CDR2 from the germline V gene are SQVTM and ANQGSEA. V was pared by 5 bases and J by 1 base, with 11 bases between. The CDR3, as DNA: TGCAGCGTTACTGCCAGGGGGAACACTGAAGCTTTCTTT. Translation gives CSVTARGNTEAFF.

This chain uses TRBV28 with TRBJ2-1, with D possibly being TRBD1 (6 bases). V was cut by 6 bases and J by 5 bases, with 17 bases left in between. The CDR3 is 15 amino acids. In germline, CDR1 is MDHEN, CDR2 SYDVKM. The CDR3 DNA reads as TGTGCCAGCAGCTATGCCGGGACACTTAACAATGAGCAGTTCTTC. Translation gives CASSYAGTLNNEQFF.

The rearrangement joins TRBV5-1 to TRBJ2-5; no clear D. The J call is in doubt because the DNA end fits TRBJ2-7 better. Germline CDR1 reads SGHRS; CDR2 reads YFSETQ. This CDR3 contains 16 residues. The CDR3 DNA reads as TGCGCCAGCAGCTTTGCTTACCTCACGGCAGGCTACGAGCAGTACTTC. This gives the protein CASSFAYLTAGYEQYF.